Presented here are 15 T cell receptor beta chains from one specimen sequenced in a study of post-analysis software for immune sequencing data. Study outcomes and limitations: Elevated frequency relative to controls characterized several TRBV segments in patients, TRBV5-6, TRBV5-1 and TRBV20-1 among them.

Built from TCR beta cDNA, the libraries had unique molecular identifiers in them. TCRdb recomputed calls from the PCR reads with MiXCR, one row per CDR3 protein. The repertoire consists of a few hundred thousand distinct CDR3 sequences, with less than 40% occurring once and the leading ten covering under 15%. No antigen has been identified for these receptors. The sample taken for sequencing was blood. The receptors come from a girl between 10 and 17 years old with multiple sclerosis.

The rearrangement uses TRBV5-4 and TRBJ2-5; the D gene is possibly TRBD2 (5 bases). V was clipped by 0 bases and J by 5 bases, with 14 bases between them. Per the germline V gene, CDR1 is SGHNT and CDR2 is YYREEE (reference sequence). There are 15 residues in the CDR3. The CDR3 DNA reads TGTGCCAGCAGCTTGGCCATGTCAGCGGCTGAGACCCAGTACTTC. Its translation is CASSLAMSAAETQYF.

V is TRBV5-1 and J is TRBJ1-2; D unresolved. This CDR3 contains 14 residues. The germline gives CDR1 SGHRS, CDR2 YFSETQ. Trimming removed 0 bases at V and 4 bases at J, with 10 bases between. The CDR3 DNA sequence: TGCGCCAGCAGCTTGGACGGATACCCCTATGGCTACACCTTC. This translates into CASSLDGYPYGYTF.

The CDR3 bases are TGCAGTGCTTGTGGGCGGGGGGGCCTGCAGACCCAGTACTTC. This encodes CSACGRGGLQTQYF. The J gene is TRBJ2-5, the V gene TRBV20-1, with TRBD2 matching over 9 bases. In germline, CDR1 is DFQATT, CDR2 SNEGSKA (reference sequence). The junction had 10 bases not matched to a gene; V was cut back by 5 bases and J by 6 bases. The CDR3 runs to 14 residues.

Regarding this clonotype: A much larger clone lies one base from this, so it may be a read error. The CDR3 DNA reads TGTGCCAGCAGTTACTCGACCTCTACAGCAACTAATGAAAAACTGTTTTTT. Translated: CASSYSTSTATNEKLFF. V is TRBV6-5 and J is TRBJ1-4; D uncertain. Between the trimmed V and J ends, which lost 0 bases and 0 bases, there was a span of 11 bases. The germline V gene encodes CDR1 MNHEY and CDR2 SVGAGI. The CDR3 consists of 17 residues.

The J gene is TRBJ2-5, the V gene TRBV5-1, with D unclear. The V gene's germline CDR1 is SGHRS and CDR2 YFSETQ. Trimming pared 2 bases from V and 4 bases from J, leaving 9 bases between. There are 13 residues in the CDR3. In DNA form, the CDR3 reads TGCGCCAGCAGCTTAGATGTGAGAGAGACCCAGTACTTC. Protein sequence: CASSLDVRETQYF.

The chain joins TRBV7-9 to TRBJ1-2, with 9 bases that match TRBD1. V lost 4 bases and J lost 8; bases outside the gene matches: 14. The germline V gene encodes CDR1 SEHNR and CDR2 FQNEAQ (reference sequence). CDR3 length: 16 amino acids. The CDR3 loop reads CASSSPDRGFVGGYTF. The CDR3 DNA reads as TGTGCCAGCAGCTCCCCGGACAGGGGTTTTGTGGGCGGCTACACCTTC.

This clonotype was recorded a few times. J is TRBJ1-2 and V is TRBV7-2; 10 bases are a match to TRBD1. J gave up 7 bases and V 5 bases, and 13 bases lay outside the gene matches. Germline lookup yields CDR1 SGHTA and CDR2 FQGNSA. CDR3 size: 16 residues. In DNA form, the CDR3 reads TGTGCCAGCAGCACACGCCGGGACAGGGGTATCTCTGGCTACACCTTC. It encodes CASSTRRDRGISGYTF.

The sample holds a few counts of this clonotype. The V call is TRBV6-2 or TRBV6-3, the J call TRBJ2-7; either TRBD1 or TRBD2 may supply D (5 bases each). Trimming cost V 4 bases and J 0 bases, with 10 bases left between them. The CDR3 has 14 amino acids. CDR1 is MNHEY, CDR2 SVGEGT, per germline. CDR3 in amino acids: CASSFRGFSYEQYF. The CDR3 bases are TGTGCCAGCAGTTTTCGGGGCTTCTCCTACGAGCAGTACTTC.

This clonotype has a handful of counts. The CDR3 loop reads CASSPGQTADSTDTQYF. The CDR3 DNA reads as TGCGCCAGCAGCCCGGGACAGACGGCGGATAGCACAGATACGCAGTATTTT. The gene calls are TRBV5-1 and TRBJ2-3; 7 bases align to TRBD1. This CDR3 has 17 residues. Germline CDR1 reads SGHRS; CDR2 reads YFSETQ. Trimming removed 4 bases from V and 0 bases from J; junction bases left unmatched: 11.

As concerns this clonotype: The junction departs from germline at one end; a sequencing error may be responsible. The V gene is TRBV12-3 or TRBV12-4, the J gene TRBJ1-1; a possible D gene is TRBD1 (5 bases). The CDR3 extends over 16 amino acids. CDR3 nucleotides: TGTGCCAGCAGTGCCGAAGAGTTTTGGGGGAACGCTGAAGCTTTCTTT. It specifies CASSAEEFWGNAEAFF.

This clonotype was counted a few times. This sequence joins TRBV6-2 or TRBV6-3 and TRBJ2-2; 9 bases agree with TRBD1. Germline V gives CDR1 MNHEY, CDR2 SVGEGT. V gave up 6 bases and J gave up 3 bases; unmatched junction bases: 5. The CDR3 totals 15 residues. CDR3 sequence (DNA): TGTGCCAGCAGAGACGACAGGGGGTACACCGGGGAGCTGTTTTTT. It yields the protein CASRDDRGYTGELFF.

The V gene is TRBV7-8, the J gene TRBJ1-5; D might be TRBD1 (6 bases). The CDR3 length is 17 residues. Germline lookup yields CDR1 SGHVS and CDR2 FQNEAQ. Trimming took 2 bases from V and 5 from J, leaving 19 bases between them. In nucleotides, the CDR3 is TGTGCCAGCAGCTTAAGGGGCCGGGGGGGCTTCGATCAGCCCCAGCATTTT. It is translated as CASSLRGRGGFDQPQHF.

Here the CDR3 reads CASSSSGTGGRGYTF. The CDR3 nucleotides read TGTGCCAGCAGCTCCTCCGGGACAGGGGGTCGGGGCTACACCTTC. V gene TRBV7-9 combines with J gene TRBJ1-2; 11 bases match TRBD1. Germline CDR1 is SEHNR and CDR2 is FQNEAQ (reference sequence). Trimming cost V 4 bases and J 8 bases; bases outside gene matches: 9. The CDR3 has 15 amino acids.

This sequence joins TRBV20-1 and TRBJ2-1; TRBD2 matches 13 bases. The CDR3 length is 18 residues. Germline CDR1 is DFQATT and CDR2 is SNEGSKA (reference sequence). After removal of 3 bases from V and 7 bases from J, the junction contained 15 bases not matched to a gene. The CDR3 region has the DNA TGCAGTGCTAGGATACTAGCGGGGGGGCCATCGTGGGCGAATGAGCAGTTCTTC. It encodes CSARILAGGPSWANEQFF.

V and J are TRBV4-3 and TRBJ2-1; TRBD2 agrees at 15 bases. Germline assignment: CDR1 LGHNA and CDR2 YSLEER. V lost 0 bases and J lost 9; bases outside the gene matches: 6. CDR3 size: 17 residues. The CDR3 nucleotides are TGCGCCAGCAGCCAAGATAGGACTAGCGGGGGGGCAGGTGAGCAGTTCTTC. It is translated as CASSQDRTSGGAGEQFF.